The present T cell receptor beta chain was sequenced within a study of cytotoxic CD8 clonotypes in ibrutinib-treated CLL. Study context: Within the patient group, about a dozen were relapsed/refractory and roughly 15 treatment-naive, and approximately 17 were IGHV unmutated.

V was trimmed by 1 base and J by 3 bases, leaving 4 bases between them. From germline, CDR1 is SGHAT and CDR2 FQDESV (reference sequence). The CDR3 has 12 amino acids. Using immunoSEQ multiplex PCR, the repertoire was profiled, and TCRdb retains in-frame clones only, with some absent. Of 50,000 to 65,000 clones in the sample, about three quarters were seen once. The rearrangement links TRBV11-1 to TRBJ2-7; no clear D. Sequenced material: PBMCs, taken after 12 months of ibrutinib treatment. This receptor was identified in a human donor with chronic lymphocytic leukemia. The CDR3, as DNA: TGTGCCAGCAGCTTAGAGTTCTACGAGCAGTACTTC. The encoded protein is CASSLEFYEQYF. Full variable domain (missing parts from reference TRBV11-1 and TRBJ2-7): EAEVAQSPRYKITEKSQAVAFWCDPISGHATLYWYRQILGQGPELLVQFQDESVVDDSQLPKDRFSAERLKGVDSTLKIQPAELGDSAMYLCASSLEFYEQYFGPGTRLTVT.